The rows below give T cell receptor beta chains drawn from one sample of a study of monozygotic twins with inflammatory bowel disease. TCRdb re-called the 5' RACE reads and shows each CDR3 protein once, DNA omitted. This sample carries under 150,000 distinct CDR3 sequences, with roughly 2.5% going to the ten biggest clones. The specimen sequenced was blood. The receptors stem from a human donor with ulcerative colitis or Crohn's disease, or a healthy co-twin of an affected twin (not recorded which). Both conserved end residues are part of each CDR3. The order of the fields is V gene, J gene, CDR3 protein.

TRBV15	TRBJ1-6	CATSSTESSYNSPLHF
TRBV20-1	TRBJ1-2	CSAQWDDRTYYGYTF
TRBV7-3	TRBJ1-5	CASSFATGAGARYSNQPQHF
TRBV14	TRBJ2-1	CASSQDIGTGGYNEQFF
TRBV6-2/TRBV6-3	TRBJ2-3	CASRPIGRADTQYF
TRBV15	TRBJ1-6	CATSRDRKRTPYNSPLHF
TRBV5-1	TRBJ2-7	CASSLAMGRYEQYF
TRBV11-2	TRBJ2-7	CASSLVFTKGQHEQYF
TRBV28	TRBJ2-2	CASTVIRGGRGELFF
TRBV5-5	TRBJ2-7	CASSFLAGRYEQYF
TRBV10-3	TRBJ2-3	CAISEGQGGPDTQYF
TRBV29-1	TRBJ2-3	CSGAVGRVDTQYF
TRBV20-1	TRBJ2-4	CSARLSGGDGNIQYF
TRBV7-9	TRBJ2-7	CASSLWESRDYEQYF
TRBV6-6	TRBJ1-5	CASSFSGLNQPQHF
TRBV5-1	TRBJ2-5	CASSLGLRRDETQYF
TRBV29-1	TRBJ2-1	CSVERVYNEQFF
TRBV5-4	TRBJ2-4	CASSLGHIKNIQYF
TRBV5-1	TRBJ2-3	CASSLVRASTDTQYF
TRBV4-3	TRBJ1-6	CASSQEKGSPLHF
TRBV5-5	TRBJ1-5	CASNNIDDISLHF
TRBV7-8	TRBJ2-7	CASSLGGIPNYEQYF
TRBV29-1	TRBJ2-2	CSVPTGAGELFF
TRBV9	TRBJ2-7	CASSADRGETYEQYF
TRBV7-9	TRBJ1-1	CASSLVSGPGGRTEAFF
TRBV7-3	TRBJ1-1	CASSPHGVDTEAFF
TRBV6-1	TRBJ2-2	CASQGGLNTGELFF
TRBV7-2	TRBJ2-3	CASSFPIRGPSTDTQYF
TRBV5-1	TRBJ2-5	CASSTTRGGETQYF
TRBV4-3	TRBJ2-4	CASSHPESTEQYF
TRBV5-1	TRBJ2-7	CASSSGTDSYEQYF
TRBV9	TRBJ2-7	CASSVVTGDEQYF